The rows below give T cell receptor beta chains drawn from one sample of a study of T cells expressing NK-cell markers. Reanalyzing the 5' RACE reads, TCRdb keeps one entry per CDR3 protein, without DNA. The sample yields 200,000 to 300,000 distinct CDR3 sequences, of which the top ten take up around 0.42%. Sequencing was performed on blood T cells: a sorted CD56 or NKG2C T cell subset, CD4+ or CD8+ T cells, or bulk PBMC T cells (not recorded which). The receptors originated from a man between 18 and 29 years old in good health. Both conserved end residues are part of each CDR3.

v_gene	j_gene	CDR3aa
TRBV7-8	TRBJ2-5	CASSLGSGTETQYF
TRBV20-1	TRBJ1-1	CSARGQGDTEAFF
TRBV5-4	TRBJ2-1	CASSGSGGYNEQFF
TRBV20-1	TRBJ2-3	CSASPGGIGTDTQYF
TRBV15	TRBJ2-5	CATSRDLVGAKETQYF
TRBV5-4	TRBJ2-5	CASSWDQETQYF
TRBV20-1	TRBJ2-7	CSAGPMDFSYEQYF
TRBV5-4	TRBJ2-5	CASSLDWTRIRETQYF
TRBV12-3/TRBV12-4	TRBJ1-1	CASGSTPNTEAFF
TRBV10-3	TRBJ1-1	CAISEFTLNTEAFF
TRBV4-2	TRBJ2-2	CASSQATGRAPPGELFF